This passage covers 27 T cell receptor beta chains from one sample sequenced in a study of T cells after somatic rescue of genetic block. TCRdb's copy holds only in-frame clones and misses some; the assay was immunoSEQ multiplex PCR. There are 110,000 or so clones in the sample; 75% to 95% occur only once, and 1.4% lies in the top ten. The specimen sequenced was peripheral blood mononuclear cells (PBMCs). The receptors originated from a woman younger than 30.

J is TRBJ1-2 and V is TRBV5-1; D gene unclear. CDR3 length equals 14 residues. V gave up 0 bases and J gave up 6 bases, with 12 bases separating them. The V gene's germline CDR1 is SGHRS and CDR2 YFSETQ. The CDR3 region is CASSLDPGGNGYTF. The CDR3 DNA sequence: TGCGCCAGCAGCTTGGACCCGGGAGGGAATGGCTACACCTTC.

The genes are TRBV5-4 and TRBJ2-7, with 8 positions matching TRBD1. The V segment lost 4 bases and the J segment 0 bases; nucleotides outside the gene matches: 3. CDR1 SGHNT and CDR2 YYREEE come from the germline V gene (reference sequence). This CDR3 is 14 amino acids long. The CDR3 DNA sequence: TGTGCCAGCAGCCGACAGGGGAACTCCTACGAGCAGTACTTC. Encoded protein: CASSRQGNSYEQYF. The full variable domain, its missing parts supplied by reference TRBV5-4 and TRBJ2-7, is ETGVTQSPTHLIKTRGQQVTLRCSSQSGHNTVSWYQQALGQGPQFIFQYYREEENGRGNFPPRFSGLQFPNYSSELNVNALELDDSALYLCASSRQGNSYEQYFGPGTRLTVT.

CDR3 DNA: TGCGCCAGCAGCCCCTGGGGGCAGGGGGCCTACACAGATACGCAGTATTTT. Translated, it gives CASSPWGQGAYTDTQYF. The rearrangement joins TRBV5-1 to TRBJ2-3; 8 nucleotides match TRBD1. The trim removed 4 bases at V and 2 bases at J, leaving 12 bases unmatched. Germline V gives CDR1 SGHRS, CDR2 YFSETQ. This CDR3 is built from 17 residues.

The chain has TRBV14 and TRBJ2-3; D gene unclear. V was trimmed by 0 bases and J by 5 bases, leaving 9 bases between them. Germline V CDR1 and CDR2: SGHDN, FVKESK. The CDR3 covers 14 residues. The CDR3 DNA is TGTGCCAGCAGCCAAGATACTCCTTTAGATACGCAGTATTTT. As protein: CASSQDTPLDTQYF. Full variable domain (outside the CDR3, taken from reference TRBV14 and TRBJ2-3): EAGVTQFPSHSVIEKGQTVTLRCDPISGHDNLYWYRRVMGKEIKFLLHFVKESKQDESGMPNNRFLAERTGGTYSTLKVQPAELEDSGVYFCASSQDTPLDTQYFGPGTRLTVL.

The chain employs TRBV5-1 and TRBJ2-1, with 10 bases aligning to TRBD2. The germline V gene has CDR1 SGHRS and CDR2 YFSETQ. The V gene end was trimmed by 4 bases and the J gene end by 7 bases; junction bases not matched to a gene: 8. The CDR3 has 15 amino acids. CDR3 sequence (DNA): TGCGCCAGCAGCGGAACTAGCGGGGAGGCAAATGAGCAGTTCTTC. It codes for CASSGTSGEANEQFF.

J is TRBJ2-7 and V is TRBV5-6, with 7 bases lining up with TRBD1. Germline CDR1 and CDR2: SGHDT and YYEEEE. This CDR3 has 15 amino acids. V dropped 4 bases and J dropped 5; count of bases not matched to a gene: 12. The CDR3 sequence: CASSRMEQGDHEQYF. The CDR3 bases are TGTGCCAGCAGCCGAATGGAGCAGGGGGACCACGAGCAGTACTTC. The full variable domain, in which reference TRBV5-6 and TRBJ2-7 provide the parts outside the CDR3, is DAGVTQSPTHLIKTRGQQVTLRCSPKSGHDTVSWYQQALGQGPQFIFQYYEEEERQRGNFPDRFSGHQFPNYSSELNVNALLLGDSALYLCASSRMEQGDHEQYFGPGTRLTVT.

CDR3 protein: CASSFQENTEAFF. Written as DNA, the CDR3 is TGTGCCAGCAGCTTCCAGGAGAACACTGAAGCTTTCTTT. This chain connects TRBV7-3 to TRBJ1-1, with no clear D. From germline, CDR1 is SGHTA and CDR2 FQGTGA. The ends were cut back, 3 bases at V and 1 base at J, with 6 bases in the middle. The CDR3 extends over 13 amino acids.

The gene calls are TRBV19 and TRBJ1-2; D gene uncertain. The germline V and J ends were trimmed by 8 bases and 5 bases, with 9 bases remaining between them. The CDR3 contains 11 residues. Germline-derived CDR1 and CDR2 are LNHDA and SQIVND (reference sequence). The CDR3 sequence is CASLKRYGYTF. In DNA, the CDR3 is TGTGCCAGTTTGAAGCGTTATGGCTACACCTTC.

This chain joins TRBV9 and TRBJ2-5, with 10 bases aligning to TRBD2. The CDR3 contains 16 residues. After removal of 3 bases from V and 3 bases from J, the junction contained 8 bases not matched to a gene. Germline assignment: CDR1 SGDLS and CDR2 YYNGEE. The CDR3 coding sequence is TGTGCCAGCAGCGCGAGGGAGCGGGGGGGAGAAGAGACCCAGTACTTC. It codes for CASSARERGGEETQYF.

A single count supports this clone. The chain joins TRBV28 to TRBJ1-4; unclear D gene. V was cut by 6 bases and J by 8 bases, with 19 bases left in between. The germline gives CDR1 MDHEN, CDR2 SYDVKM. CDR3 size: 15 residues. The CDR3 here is CASSENGGPSEKLFF. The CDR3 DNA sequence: TGTGCCAGCAGCGAGAATGGTGGGCCTTCCGAAAAACTGTTTTTT.

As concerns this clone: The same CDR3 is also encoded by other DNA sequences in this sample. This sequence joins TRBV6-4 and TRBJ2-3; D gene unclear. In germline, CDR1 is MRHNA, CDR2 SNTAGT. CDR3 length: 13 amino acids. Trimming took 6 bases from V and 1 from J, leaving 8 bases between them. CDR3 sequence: CASSDRGTDTQYF. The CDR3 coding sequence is TGTGCCAGCAGCGATAGGGGCACAGATACGCAGTATTTT.

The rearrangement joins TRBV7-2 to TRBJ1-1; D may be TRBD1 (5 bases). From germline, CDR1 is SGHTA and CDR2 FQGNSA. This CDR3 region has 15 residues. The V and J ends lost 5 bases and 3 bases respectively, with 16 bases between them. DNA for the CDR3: TGTGCCAGCAGCATAGAGGGGCCCGCCGACACTGAAGCTTTCTTT. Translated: CASSIEGPADTEAFF.

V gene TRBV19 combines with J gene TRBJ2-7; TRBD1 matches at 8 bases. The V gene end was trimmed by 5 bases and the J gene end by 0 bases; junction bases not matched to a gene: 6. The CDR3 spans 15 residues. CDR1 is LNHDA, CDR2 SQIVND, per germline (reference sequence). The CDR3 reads CASSVRDRSSYEQYF. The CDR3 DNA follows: TGTGCCAGTAGTGTCCGGGACAGGAGCTCCTACGAGCAGTACTTC.

The CDR3: CASSMGRGGAPLYNEQFF. The CDR3 bases are TGTGCCAGTAGTATGGGTCGCGGGGGGGCCCCTCTCTACAATGAGCAGTTCTTC. The chain couples TRBV19 to TRBJ2-1, with 9 bases matching TRBD2. Germline V gene data show CDR1 as LNHDA and CDR2 as SQIVND (reference sequence). V lost 3 bases, J lost 3 bases, and 12 bases stayed unmatched. The CDR3 has 18 amino acids.

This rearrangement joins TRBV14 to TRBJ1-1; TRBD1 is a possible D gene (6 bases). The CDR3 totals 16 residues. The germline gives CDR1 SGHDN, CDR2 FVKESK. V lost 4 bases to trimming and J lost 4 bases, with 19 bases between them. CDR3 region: CASSPGGRGGSTEAFF. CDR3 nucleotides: TGTGCCAGCAGCCCCGGGGGGCGCGGTGGGAGCACTGAAGCTTTCTTT.

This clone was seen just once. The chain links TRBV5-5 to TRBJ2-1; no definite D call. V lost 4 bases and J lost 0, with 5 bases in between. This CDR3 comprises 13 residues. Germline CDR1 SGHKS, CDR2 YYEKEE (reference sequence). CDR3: CASSRSSYNEQFF. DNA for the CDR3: TGTGCCAGCAGCAGGAGCTCCTACAATGAGCAGTTCTTC.

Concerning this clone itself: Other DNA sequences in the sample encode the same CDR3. The CDR3 loop is CASSQGQGGEKLFF. Written as DNA, the CDR3 is TGCGCCAGCAGCCAAGGACAGGGGGGCGAAAAACTGTTTTTT. This chain uses TRBV4-3 with TRBJ1-4, with 9 bases lining up with TRBD1. CDR3 size: 14 residues. Germline V gene lookup returns CDR1 LGHNA and CDR2 YSLEER. Losses at the gene ends were 1 base for V and 8 bases for J; bases not matched to a gene: 2.

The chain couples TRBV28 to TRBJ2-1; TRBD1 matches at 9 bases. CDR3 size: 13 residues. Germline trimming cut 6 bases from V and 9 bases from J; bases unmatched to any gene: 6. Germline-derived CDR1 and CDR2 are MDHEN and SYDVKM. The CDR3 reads CASSPGQGGEQFF. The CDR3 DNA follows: TGTGCCAGCAGCCCGGGACAGGGAGGTGAGCAGTTCTTC.

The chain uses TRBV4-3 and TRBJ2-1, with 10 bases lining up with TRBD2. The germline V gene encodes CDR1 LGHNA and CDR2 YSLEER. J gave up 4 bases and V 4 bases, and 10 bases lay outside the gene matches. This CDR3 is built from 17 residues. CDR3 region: CASSPGALAGDYNEQFF. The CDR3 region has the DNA TGCGCCAGCAGCCCCGGCGCGCTAGCGGGGGATTACAATGAGCAGTTCTTC.

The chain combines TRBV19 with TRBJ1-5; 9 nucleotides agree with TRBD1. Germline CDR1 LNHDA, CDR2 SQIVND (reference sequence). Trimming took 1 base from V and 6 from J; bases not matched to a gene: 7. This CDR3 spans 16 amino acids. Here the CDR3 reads CASSIVGTGSAQPQHF. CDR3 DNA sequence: TGTGCCAGTAGTATAGTGGGGACAGGGAGTGCTCAGCCCCAGCATTTT.

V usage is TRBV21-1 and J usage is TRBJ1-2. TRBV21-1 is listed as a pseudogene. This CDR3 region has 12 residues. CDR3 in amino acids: CASSKAVLGYTF. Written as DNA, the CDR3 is TGTGCCAGCAGCAAAGCAGTCCTCGGCTACACCTTC.

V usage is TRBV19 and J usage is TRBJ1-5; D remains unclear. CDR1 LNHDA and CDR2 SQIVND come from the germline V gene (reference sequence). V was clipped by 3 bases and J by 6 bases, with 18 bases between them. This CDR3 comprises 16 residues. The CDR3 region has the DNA TGTGCCAGTAGTATCGAGCGGGGAGGGAGGATTCAGCCCCAGCATTTT. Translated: CASSIERGGRIQPQHF.

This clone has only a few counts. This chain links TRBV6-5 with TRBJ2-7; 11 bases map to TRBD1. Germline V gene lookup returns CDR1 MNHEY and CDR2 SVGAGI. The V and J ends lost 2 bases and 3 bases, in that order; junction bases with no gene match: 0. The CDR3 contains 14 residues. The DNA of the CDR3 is TGTGCCAGCAGTTACGGGACAGGGGGCTACGAGCAGTACTTC. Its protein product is CASSYGTGGYEQYF.

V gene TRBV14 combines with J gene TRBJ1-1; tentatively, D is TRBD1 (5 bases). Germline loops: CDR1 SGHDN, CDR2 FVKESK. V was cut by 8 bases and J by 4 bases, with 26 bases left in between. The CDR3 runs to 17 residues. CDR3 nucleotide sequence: TGTGCCAGCTTGACAGAATATCGGACACTATGTGGCACTGAAGCTTTCTTT. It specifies CASLTEYRTLCGTEAFF.

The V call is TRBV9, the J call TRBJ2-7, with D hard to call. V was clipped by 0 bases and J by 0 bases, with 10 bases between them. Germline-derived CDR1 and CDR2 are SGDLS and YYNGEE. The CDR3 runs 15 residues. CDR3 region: CASSVAGGDSYEQYF. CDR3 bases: TGTGCCAGCAGCGTAGCAGGTGGGGACTCCTACGAGCAGTACTTC.

In nucleotides, the CDR3 is TGTGCCAGCAGCGTTGAAGGACAGCTCACTCTCTCTGGAAACACCATATATTTT. Amino acid sequence: CASSVEGQLTLSGNTIYF. The V call is TRBV9, the J call TRBJ1-3, with D tentatively TRBD1 (6 bases). The CDR3 sequence is 18 residues long. Germline CDR1 reads SGDLS; CDR2 reads YYNGEE. V was shortened by 2 bases and J by 0 bases, with 18 bases between the two germline ends.

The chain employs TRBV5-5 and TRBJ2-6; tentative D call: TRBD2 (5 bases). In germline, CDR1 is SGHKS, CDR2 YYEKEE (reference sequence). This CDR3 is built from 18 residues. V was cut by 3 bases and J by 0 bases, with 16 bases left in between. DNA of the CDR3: TGTGCCAGCAGCTCTGGATATAGGGAGCACTCTGGGGCCAACGTCCTGACTTTC. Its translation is CASSSGYREHSGANVLTF.